This T cell receptor (beta chain) stems from a study of T cell responses to AZD1222 COVID-19 vaccine. Across the study: Pooling was applied to second doses at about 4 or about 12 weeks. Findings and limits, study-wide: The reported proportion of spike-specific TCRs targeting unmutated variant regions was nearly half. The span of vaccine-associated CD4 TCRs extended across spike, with dominance at 160-218 and 743-854.

About this clone: Its antigen is unidentified.

J gave up 6 bases and V 8 bases, and 4 bases lay outside the gene matches. CDR3 size: 13 residues. Repertoires were generated with immunoSEQ multiplex PCR, while TCRdb's copy carries only in-frame clones and drops some. This table holds about 76,000 clones, 70% to 90% found once. The sequencing used peripheral blood, collected on day 0 of AZD1222 vaccination. This clonotype originated in an adult in good health. This chain links TRBV12-3 or TRBV12-4 with TRBJ2-2; 9 positions agree with TRBD2. The DNA for the CDR3 is TGTGCCAGCCGGCGGGAGGGCCCCGGGGAGCTGTTTTTT. Protein sequence: CASRREGPGELFF.